The subject of this entry is one T cell receptor beta chain. There is no known antigen for this receptor. No quality values exist for individual bases; no much larger clone is one base distant. These data come from a study of pediatric ulcerative colitis (dated by TCRdb to between 2017 and 2020). Study-wide context: Of the ulcerative colitis patients, about 7 had pancolitis and two had left-sided colitis, and histology in every patient was consistent with ulcerative colitis. From under 10 newly diagnosed, treatment-naive pediatric ulcerative colitis patients and four non-IBD control children, paired blood and rectal samples were collected. By Pediatric Ulcerative Colitis Activity Index, mild disease was classified in two patients, moderate disease in several and acute severe colitis in three. Overall study outcomes, separate from this receptor: Controls, mild-moderate and acute severe colitis patients were separated by rectal repertoire features, and reduced rectal diversity due to clonal expansions was observed in acute severe colitis. Significantly higher autologous blood-rectal clonal overlap was found in ulcerative colitis patients than in controls, which suggested increased T cell trafficking to inflamed tissue. Because repertoires came from total lymphocyte DNA, patterns in rare subsets such as regulatory T cells may not be reflected. For technical reasons, substantially fewer templates were yielded by the blood samples of a couple of patients, and these blood samples were excluded from blood-rectal overlap analysis. Two rectal CDR3 clonotypes were detected in all ulcerative colitis patients and were not detected in any of the controls. Blood-derived T cells may have been included in the rectal pinch biopsies, particularly in patients with overt colitis. With only four individuals, the healthy control group was small.

CDR1 and CDR2, looked up from the germline V gene, are SGHTA and FQGNSA. The junction shows trimming of 3 bases on V and 10 bases on J, plus 18 bases between the germline ends. Reading from cysteine to phenylalanine, the CDR3 counts 14 amino acids. Only the CDR3 part of the read is kept: 42 bases, read in frame from the first base. One to two pinch biopsies were taken from the rectum for research during colonoscopy. Ulcerative colitis patients had received no immunosuppressive medication before the diagnostic colonoscopy. Rectal biopsies were digested with proteinase K before DNA isolation. The Wizard kit (Promega) was used to extract genomic DNA from both blood and intestinal samples. Rearranged CDR3 beta regions were amplified from genomic DNA with multiplex V and J primers using the immunoSEQ TRB Survey service. Survey-level sequencing depth of up to 500,000 reads per sample was used to keep depth equal across samples. The libraries were purified, combined into pools and sequenced with Illumina technology. The authors processed their data as follows. Productive clonality, sample overlap, pairwise scatters, CDR3 beta length, V/D/J gene usage and productiveness were all assessed with the immunoSEQ online tools. Calculated diversity was defined as the number of unique rearrangements divided by total templates times 100, and Shannon and Simpson indices were additionally computed. Z-score normalized data were analyzed by principal component analysis with the R prcomp function and the ggbiplot package. Morisita's index was used to quantify blood-rectal clonal overlap within each subject. TCRdb mirrors the immuneACCESS table, restricted to in-frame sequences. Some clones are absent from its copies; in checked studies, under half trace to an unresolved V gene, and the reason for the others is unknown. V, J and clone size reflect that table, while D and trimming were determined from the DNA. The sample table shows tens of thousands of clones, and roughly 71% are seen once. The ten biggest clones cover around 7.8% of the sample.

Sequenced: gut tissue. Rearrangement joined TRBV7-2 to TRBJ1-2; TRBD1 is perhaps the D gene, given 6 matching bases. The sequence was collected from a boy younger than 18 with severe ulcerative colitis. The nucleotide sequence reads as follows: TGTGCCAGCAGCTTCACTTCAACGACAGGTCCCTACACCTTC. The resulting protein is CASSFTSTTGPYTF.